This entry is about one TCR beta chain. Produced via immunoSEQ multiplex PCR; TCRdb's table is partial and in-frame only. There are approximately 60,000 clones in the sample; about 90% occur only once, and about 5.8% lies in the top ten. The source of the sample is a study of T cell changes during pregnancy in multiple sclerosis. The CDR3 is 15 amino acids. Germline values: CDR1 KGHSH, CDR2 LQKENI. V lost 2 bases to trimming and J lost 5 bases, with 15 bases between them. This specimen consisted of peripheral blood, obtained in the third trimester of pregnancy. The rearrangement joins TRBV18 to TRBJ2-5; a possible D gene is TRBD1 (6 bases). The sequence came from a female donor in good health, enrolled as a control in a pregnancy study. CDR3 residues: CASSPVTGRGETQYF. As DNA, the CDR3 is TGTGCCAGCTCACCAGTCACAGGGCGTGGGGAGACCCAGTACTTC.